A single sample gave rise to the 22 T cell receptor beta chains below, sequenced in a study of beta chain features in type 1 diabetes (dated by TCRdb to about 2018). Broad study findings and their caveats: Type 1 diabetes patients showed a moderate but significant shortening of TCRB CDR3 length in all four CD4+ subsets.

What these receptors recognize is not known. The method was the immunoSEQ multiplex PCR assay. The entire isolated RNA was reverse transcribed using the High Capacity cDNA Reverse Transcription Kit, and thus expressed TCRB transcripts were sequenced. TCRdb carries this immuneACCESS record with in-frame sequences only. Its versions omit some clonotypes, under half of them owing to an unresolved V gene in the studies checked, with the rest unexplained. This sample holds around 150,000 clones; around 63% were observed only once. The top ten clones comprise under 0.1% of the sample. Sequencing input: naive CD4+ T cells from blood. The cell subset or site label for this specimen denotes: true naive CD4+ T cells. These receptors all stem from a man aged 25 to 40 with type 1 diabetes.

The chain carries TRBV5-7 and TRBJ2-7, with D perhaps assigned TRBD1 or TRBD2 (5 bases each). TRBV5-7 is recorded as an ORF, its role being uncertain. V was pared by 4 bases and J by 2 bases, with 22 bases between. CDR3 size: 17 residues. CDR3 amino acids: CASSQRTRRTIPYEQYF. The CDR3 DNA reads as TGTGCCAGCAGCCAGAGGACAAGGAGGACGATTCCCTACGAGCAGTACTTC.

The sample holds a few counts of this clone. This chain uses TRBV2 with TRBJ2-3; D not resolved. The CDR3 has 12 amino acids. Trimming pared 3 bases from V and 9 bases from J, leaving 10 bases between. From germline, CDR1 is SNHLY and CDR2 FYNNEI. The DNA for the CDR3 is TGTGCCAGCAGTGATGGCGAGGTGACGCAGTATTTT. The encoded protein is CASSDGEVTQYF.

The rearrangement joins TRBV30 to TRBJ1-3; weak D call: TRBD1 (6 bases). Germline V gene sequence: CDR1 GTSNPN, CDR2 SVGIG (reference sequence). The CDR3 sequence is 14 residues long. V lost 0 bases to trimming and J lost 10 bases, with 16 bases between them. CDR3 bases: TGTGCCTGGAGTGTACGTACAGGGATCAGGACCATATATTTT. It codes for CAWSVRTGIRTIYF.

This clone is a singleton in its sample. The germline gene is not matched at one end of the junction; a read error may be the cause. The V gene is TRBV7-8, the J gene TRBJ1-1; D call uncertain. Per the germline V gene, CDR1 is SGHVS and CDR2 is FQNEAQ. The CDR3 is 13 residues long. Written as DNA, the CDR3 is TGTGCCATCAGCTTAGTCGAGAACACTGAAGCTTTCTTT. Amino acid sequence: CAISLVENTEAFF.

The chain combines TRBV28 with TRBJ2-3; D remains ambiguous. CDR3 length: 15 residues. The V and J ends lost 6 bases and 0 bases respectively, with 13 bases between them. CDR1 is MDHEN and CDR2 is SYDVKM in the germline V gene. The CDR3 DNA reads TGTGCCAGCAGACCTTATGACGGAAGCACAGATACGCAGTATTTT. The encoded protein is CASRPYDGSTDTQYF.

The chain employs TRBV7-9 and TRBJ2-6; D remains ambiguous. The V gene lost 3 bases and the J gene lost 0 bases, with 3 bases spanning the gap. This CDR3 is built from 14 residues. Germline loops: CDR1 SEHNR, CDR2 FQNEAQ (reference sequence). Here the CDR3 DNA reads TGTGCCAGCAGCTTTCCCTCTGGGGCCAACGTCCTGACTTTC. Translated: CASSFPSGANVLTF.

This clone occurred once. This chain links TRBV19 with TRBJ2-7; possibly TRBD1 or TRBD2 for D (5 bases each). Germline-derived CDR1 and CDR2 are LNHDA and SQIVND (reference sequence). The CDR3 has 13 amino acids. The V and J ends lost 7 bases and 4 bases respectively, with 14 bases between them. CDR3 sequence: CASTPGQPYEQYF. CDR3 nucleotides: TGTGCCAGTACGCCGGGGCAGCCTTACGAGCAGTACTTC.

The rearrangement uses TRBV7-9 and TRBJ2-7; 8 positions agree with TRBD2. J gave up 2 bases and V 0 bases, and 3 bases lay outside the gene matches. CDR3 length: 15 amino acids. CDR1 and CDR2 from the germline V gene are SEHNR and FQNEAQ (reference sequence). The CDR3 here is CASSLASGDPYEQYF. CDR3 DNA: TGTGCCAGCAGCTTAGCTAGCGGGGATCCCTACGAGCAGTACTTC.

In its sample, this clone was seen a few times. The genes are TRBV20-1 and TRBJ2-3, with D possibly TRBD2 on 5 matching bases. This CDR3 is built from 11 residues. Germline V CDR1 and CDR2: DFQATT, SNEGSKA (reference sequence). With 6 bases removed from V and 6 bases from J, the gap between germline ends came to 10 bases. The CDR3 region is CSAPGVDTQYF. The CDR3 DNA sequence: TGCAGTGCCCCCGGGGTGGATACGCAGTATTTT.

The chain combines TRBV18 with TRBJ2-5, with unresolved D. Looked up from germline, CDR1 is KGHSH and CDR2 is LQKENI. Trimming shortened V by 5 bases and J by 1 base, and 8 bases separated the two germline ends. The CDR3 has 13 residues. The CDR3 DNA reads TGTGCCAGCTCAGCGGCGGTCCAAGAGACCCAGTACTTC. It yields the protein CASSAAVQETQYF.

V and J are TRBV10-3 and TRBJ2-7, with D possibly being TRBD2 (5 bases). The V and J ends lost 6 bases and 3 bases respectively, with 12 bases between them. The CDR3 runs 13 residues. CDR1 and CDR2 (germline): ENHRY, SYGVKD. CDR3 bases: TGTGCCATCAGGGGAGAGGCAGGCTACGAGCAGTACTTC. Translated, it gives CAIRGEAGYEQYF.

This chain joins TRBV30 and TRBJ1-3, with D uncertain. V lost 4 bases, J lost 5 bases, and 12 bases lay in between. CDR1 and CDR2 (germline): GTSNPN, SVGIG (reference sequence). The CDR3 has 13 residues. The CDR3, as DNA: TGTGCCTGGACCAGCATAGGCAGAAACACCATATATTTT. This encodes CAWTSIGRNTIYF.

The V and J genes are TRBV28 and TRBJ2-2; 12 bases match TRBD1. Germline loops: CDR1 MDHEN, CDR2 SYDVKM. J lost 9 bases, V lost 6 bases, and 5 bases had no gene match. The CDR3 is made up of 14 amino acids. The CDR3 sequence is CASSGDRGRRELFF. DNA for the CDR3: TGTGCCAGCAGCGGGGACAGGGGGCGGAGGGAGCTGTTTTTT.

This sequence joins TRBV7-2 and TRBJ1-2, with D hard to call. This CDR3 region has 14 residues. Trimming removed 5 bases at V and 0 bases at J, with 10 bases between. The germline CDR1 and CDR2 sequences are SGHTA and FQGNSA. The CDR3 sequence: CASSASFPNYGYTF. The CDR3 bases are TGTGCCAGCAGCGCGTCGTTCCCTAACTATGGCTACACCTTC.

The gene calls are TRBV7-2 and TRBJ1-6; TRBD1 might be the D (5 bases). The CDR3 covers 16 residues. Trimming took off 2 bases at V and 10 bases at J, with 18 bases between the two ends. CDR1 is SGHTA and CDR2 is FQGNSA in the germline V gene. The CDR3 sequence is CASSLMLGAIGSPLHF. CDR3 coding DNA: TGTGCCAGCAGCTTAATGTTAGGGGCGATCGGCTCACCCCTCCACTTT.

There are a few counts of this clone. V usage is TRBV2 and J usage is TRBJ1-6; D might be TRBD1 (6 bases). The CDR3 has 14 amino acids. Trimming cost V 3 bases and J 8 bases, with 11 bases left between them. CDR1 is SNHLY and CDR2 is FYNNEI in the germline V gene. DNA of the CDR3: TGTGCCAGCAGTGACAGGGGCGCGGATTCACCCCTCCACTTT. Protein product: CASSDRGADSPLHF.

V usage is TRBV9 and J usage is TRBJ1-4; 7 bases align to TRBD1. There are 15 residues in the CDR3. The V gene's germline CDR1 is SGDLS and CDR2 YYNGEE. V shed 4 bases, J shed 2 bases, and the junction held 5 bases outside the gene matches. CDR3 residues: CASSPRQGTNEKLFF. CDR3 nucleotide sequence: TGTGCCAGCAGCCCACGACAGGGTACTAATGAAAAACTGTTTTTT.

This chain connects TRBV4-1 to TRBJ1-1; D is uncertain. V lost 4 bases, J lost 10 bases, and 4 bases lay in between. CDR3 length: 9 amino acids. In germline, CDR1 is MGHRA, CDR2 YSYEKL. CDR3 nucleotide sequence: TGCGCCAGCAGCCCGACAGCTTTCTTT. This sequence encodes CASSPTAFF.

The CDR3 region has the DNA TGTGCCAGCAGTACCCATAGCGGGGGGTTCACAGATACGCAGTATTTT. Amino acid sequence: CASSTHSGGFTDTQYF. V gene TRBV27 combines with J gene TRBJ2-3; 10 bases are a match to TRBD2. This CDR3 is built from 16 residues. Germline V lookup: CDR1 MNHEY, CDR2 SMNVEV (reference sequence). Trimming cost V 5 bases and J 2 bases; bases outside gene matches: 7.

The chain has TRBV7-9 and TRBJ2-7; 11 positions agree with TRBD1. Germline V lookup: CDR1 SEHNR, CDR2 FQNEAQ (reference sequence). The V segment lost 6 bases and the J segment 6 bases; nucleotides outside the gene matches: 7. The CDR3 is 14 amino acids. The CDR3 reads CASSSGTGGFEQYF. DNA for the CDR3: TGTGCCAGCAGTTCCGGGACAGGGGGTTTCGAGCAGTACTTC.

In its sample, this clone was seen once. CDR3 bases: TGTGCCTGTGAACCCGGGACAGGGCTGAACACTGAAGCTTTCTTT. Translating gives CACEPGTGLNTEAFF. The chain recombines TRBV30 with TRBJ1-1; 9 bases map to TRBD1. Germline V gives CDR1 GTSNPN, CDR2 SVGIG (reference sequence). After removal of 6 bases from V and 0 bases from J, the junction contained 8 bases not matched to a gene. The CDR3 sequence is 15 residues long.

The gene calls are TRBV14 and TRBJ2-3; a weak D match, TRBD2 (5 bases). CDR1 is SGHDN and CDR2 is FVKESK in the germline V gene. V was shortened by 6 bases and J by 2 bases, with 12 bases between the two germline ends. This CDR3 region has 14 residues. As DNA, the CDR3 is TGTGCCAGCAGGAGCGGCAGATACACAGATACGCAGTATTTT. This sequence encodes CASRSGRYTDTQYF.